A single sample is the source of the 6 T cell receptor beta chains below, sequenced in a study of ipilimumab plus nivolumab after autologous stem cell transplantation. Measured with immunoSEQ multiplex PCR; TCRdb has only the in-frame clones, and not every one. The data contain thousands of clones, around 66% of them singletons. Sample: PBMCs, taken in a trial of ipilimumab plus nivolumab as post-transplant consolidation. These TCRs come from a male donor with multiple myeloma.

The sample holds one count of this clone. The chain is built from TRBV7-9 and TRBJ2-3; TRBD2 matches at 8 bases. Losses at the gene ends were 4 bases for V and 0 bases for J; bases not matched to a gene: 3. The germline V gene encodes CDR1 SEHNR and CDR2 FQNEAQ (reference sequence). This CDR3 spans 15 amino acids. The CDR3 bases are TGTGCCAGCAGCTACACTAGCGGTAGCACAGATACGCAGTATTTT. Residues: CASSYTSGSTDTQYF.

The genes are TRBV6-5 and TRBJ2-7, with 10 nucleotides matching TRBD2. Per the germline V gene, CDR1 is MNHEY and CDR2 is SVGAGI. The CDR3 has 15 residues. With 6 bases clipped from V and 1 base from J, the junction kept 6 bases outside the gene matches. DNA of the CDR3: TGTGCCAGCAGCAGTAAGGGACTAGCGTCCTACGAGCAGTACTTC. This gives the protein CASSSKGLASYEQYF.

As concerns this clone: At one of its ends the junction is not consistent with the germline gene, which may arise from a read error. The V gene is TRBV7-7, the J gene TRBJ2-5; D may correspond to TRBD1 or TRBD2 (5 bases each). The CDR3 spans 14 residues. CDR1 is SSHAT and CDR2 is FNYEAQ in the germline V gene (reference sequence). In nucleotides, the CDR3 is TGTGCTAGCAGCTTAGTCCAGCTTGGGGGGACCCAGTACTTC. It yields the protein CASSLVQLGGTQYF. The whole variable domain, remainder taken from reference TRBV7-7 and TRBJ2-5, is GAGVSQSPRYKVTKRGQDVTLRCDPISSHATLYWYQQALGQGPEFLTYFNYEAQPDKSGLPSDRFSAERPEGSISTLTIQRTEQRDSAMYRCASSLVQLGGTQYFGPGTRLLVL.

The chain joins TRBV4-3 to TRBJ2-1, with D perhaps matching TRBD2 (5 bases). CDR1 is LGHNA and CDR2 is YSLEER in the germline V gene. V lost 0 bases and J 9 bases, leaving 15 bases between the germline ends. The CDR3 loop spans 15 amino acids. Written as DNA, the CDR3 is TGCGCCAGCAGCCAAGATCCCACGGGGTCGGGTGAGCAGTTCTTC. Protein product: CASSQDPTGSGEQFF.

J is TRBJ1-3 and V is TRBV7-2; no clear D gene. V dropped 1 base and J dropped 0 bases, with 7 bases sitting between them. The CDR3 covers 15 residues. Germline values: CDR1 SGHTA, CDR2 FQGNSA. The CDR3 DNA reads TGTGCCAGCAGCTTAGGGCACGGCTCTGGAAACACCATATATTTT. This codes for CASSLGHGSGNTIYF. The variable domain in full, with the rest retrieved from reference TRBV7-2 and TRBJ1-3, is GAGVSQSPSNKVTEKGKDVELRCDPISGHTALYWYRQSLGQGLEFLIYFQGNSAPDKSGLPSDRFSAERTGGSVSTLTIQRTQQEDSAVYLCASSLGHGSGNTIYFGEGSWLTVV.

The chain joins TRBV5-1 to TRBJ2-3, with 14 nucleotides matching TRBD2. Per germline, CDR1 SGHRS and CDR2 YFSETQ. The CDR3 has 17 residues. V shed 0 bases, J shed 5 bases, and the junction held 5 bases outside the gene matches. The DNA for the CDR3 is TGCGCCAGCAGCTTGGAAGGGACTAGCGGGAGTATAGATACGCAGTATTTT. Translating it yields CASSLEGTSGSIDTQYF.